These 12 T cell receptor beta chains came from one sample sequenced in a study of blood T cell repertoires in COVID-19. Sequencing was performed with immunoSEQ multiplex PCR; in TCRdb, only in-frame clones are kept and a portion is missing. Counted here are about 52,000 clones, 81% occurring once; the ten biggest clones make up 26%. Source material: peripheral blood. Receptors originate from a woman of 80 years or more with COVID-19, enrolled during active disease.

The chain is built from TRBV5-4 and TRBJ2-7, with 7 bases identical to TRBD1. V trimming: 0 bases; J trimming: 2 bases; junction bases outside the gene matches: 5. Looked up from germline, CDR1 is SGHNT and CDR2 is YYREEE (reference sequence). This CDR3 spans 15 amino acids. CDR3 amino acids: CASSLEITGAYEQYF. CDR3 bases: TGTGCCAGCAGCTTGGAAATTACAGGGGCCTACGAGCAGTACTTC.

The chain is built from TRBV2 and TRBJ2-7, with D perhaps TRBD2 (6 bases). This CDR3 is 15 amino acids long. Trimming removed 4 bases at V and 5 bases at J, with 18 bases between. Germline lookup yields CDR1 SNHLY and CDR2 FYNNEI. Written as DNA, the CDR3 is TGTGCCAGCAGTGGTAGGAGGGTTGGGAGGAACGAGCAGTACTTC. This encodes CASSGRRVGRNEQYF.

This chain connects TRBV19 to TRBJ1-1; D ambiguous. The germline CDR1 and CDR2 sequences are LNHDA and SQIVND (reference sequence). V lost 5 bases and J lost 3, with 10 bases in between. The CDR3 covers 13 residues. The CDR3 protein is CASSPRRDTEAFF. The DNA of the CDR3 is TGTGCCAGTAGTCCAAGGAGGGACACTGAAGCTTTCTTT.

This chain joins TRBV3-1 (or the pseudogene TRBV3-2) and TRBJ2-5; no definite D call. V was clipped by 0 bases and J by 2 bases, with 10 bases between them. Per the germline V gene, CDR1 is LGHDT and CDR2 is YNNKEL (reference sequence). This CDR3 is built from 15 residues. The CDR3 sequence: CASSQEIWRQETQYF. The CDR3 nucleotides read TGTGCCAGCAGCCAAGAGATCTGGCGGCAAGAGACCCAGTACTTC.

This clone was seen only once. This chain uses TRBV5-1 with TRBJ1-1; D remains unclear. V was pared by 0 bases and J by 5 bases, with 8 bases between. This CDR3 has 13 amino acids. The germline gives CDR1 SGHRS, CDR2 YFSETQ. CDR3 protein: CASSLGWPTEAFF. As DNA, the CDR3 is TGCGCCAGCAGCTTGGGTTGGCCGACTGAAGCTTTCTTT.

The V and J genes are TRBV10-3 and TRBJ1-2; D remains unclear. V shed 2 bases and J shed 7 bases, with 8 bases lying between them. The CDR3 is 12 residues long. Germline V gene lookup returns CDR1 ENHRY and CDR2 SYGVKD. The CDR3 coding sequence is TGTGCCATCAGTGAGATAGCATTTGGCTACACCTTC. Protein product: CAISEIAFGYTF.

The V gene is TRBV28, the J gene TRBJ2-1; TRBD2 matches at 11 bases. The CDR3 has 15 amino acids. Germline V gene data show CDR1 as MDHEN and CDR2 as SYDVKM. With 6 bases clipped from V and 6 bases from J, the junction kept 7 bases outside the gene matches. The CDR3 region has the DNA TGTGCCAGCAGGGGACTAGCGGCGGCAATCAATGAGCAGTTCTTC. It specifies CASRGLAAAINEQFF.

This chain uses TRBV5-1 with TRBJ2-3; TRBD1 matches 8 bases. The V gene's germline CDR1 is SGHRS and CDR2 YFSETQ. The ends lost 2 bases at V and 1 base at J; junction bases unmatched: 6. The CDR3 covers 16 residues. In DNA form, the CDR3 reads TGCGCCAGCAGCTTTTTTACGGACAGGGGCACAGATACGCAGTATTTT. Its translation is CASSFFTDRGTDTQYF. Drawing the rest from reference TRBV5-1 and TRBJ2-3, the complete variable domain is KAGVTQTPRYLIKTRGQQVTLSCSPISGHRSVSWYQQTPGQGLQFLFEYFSETQRNKGNFPGRFSGRQFSNSRSEMNVSTLELGDSALYLCASSFFTDRGTDTQYFGPGTRLTVL.

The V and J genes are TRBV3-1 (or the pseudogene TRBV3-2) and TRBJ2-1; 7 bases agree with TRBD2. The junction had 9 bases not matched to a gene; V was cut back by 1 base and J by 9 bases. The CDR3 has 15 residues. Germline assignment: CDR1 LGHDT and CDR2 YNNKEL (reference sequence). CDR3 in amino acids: CASSQGSRGSGEQFF. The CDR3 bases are TGTGCCAGCAGCCAAGGGTCGCGCGGGAGTGGTGAGCAGTTCTTC.

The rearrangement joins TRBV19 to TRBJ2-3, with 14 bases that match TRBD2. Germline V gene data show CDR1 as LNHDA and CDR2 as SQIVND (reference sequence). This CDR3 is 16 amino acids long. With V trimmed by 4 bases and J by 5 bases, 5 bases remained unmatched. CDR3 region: CASSSGLAGGKDTQYF. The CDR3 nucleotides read TGTGCCAGTAGTAGCGGACTAGCGGGAGGAAAAGATACGCAGTATTTT. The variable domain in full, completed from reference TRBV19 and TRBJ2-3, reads DGGITQSPKYLFRKEGQNVTLSCEQNLNHDAMYWYRQDPGQGLRLIYYSQIVNDFQKGDIAEGYSVSREKKESFPLTVTSAQKNPTAFYLCASSSGLAGGKDTQYFGPGTRLTVL.

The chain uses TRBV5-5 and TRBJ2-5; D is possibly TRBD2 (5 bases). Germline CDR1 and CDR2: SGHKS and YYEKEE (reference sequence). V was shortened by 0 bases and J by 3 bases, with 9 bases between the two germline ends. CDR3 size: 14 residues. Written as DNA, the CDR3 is TGTGCCAGCAGCTTGGTGGACGGGAAAGAGACCCAGTACTTC. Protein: CASSLVDGKETQYF.

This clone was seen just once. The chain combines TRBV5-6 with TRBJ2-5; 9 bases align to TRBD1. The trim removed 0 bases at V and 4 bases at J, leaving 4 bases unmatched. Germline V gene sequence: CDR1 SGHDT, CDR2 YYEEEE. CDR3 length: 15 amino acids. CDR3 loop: CASSLVTGGGETQYF. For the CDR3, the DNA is TGTGCCAGCAGCTTGGTGACAGGGGGTGGAGAGACCCAGTACTTC.